This T cell receptor beta chain was captured in a study of radiotherapy plus CTLA-4 blockade in lung cancer. Focal radiation and CTLA-4 blockade (ipilimumab) were tested in chemo-refractory metastatic non-small-cell lung cancer patients. CDR3 length: 19 residues. From germline, CDR1 is SGHNT and CDR2 YENEEA. The ends lost 5 bases at V and 2 bases at J; junction bases unmatched: 17. Findings and caveats of the study: Blood saw expansion of tumor-derived TCR clones after radiotherapy plus ipilimumab.

Worth noting for this clone: Its antigen is currently unknown.

Libraries were prepared by immunoSEQ multiplex PCR; TCRdb keeps only in-frame clonotypes and omits some of them. This sample has more than 90,000 clones, with approximately 86% found just once. The chain is built from TRBV11-3 and TRBJ2-3; 9 positions agree with TRBD2. The input for sequencing was peripheral blood, taken from a patient treated with radiotherapy plus ipilimumab. This clonotype originated in a human donor with non-small cell lung cancer that progressed on radiotherapy plus ipilimumab. CDR3 loop: CASSGAPMREGRVTDTQYF. As DNA, the CDR3 is TGTGCCAGCAGCGGGGCACCTATGCGGGAGGGCCGTGTCACAGATACGCAGTATTTT. The full variable domain, completed using reference TRBV11-3 and TRBJ2-3, is EAGVVQSPRYKIIEKKQPVAFWCNPISGHNTLYWYLQNLGQGPELLIRYENEEAVDDSQLPKDRFSAERLKGVDSTLKIQPAELGDSAVYLCASSGAPMREGRVTDTQYFGPGTRLTVL.